The present TCR beta chain was sequenced within a study of T cells in Graves' hyperthyroidism and ophthalmopathy. Study as a whole: Blood from the periphery was taken at initial diagnosis, before any treatment.

Many counts were recorded for this clonotype. Germline CDR1 and CDR2: SGHDT and YYEEEE. The CDR3 spans 14 residues. Losses at the gene ends were 4 bases for V and 3 bases for J; bases not matched to a gene: 4. Based on clinical symptoms, serum thyroxine and TRAb, thyroid ultrasound and orbital computed tomography, diagnoses were reached. RNA transcripts gave rise to amplified TCR beta CDR3 regions. When the TCR CDR3 underwent first-round RT-PCR, the HTBI primer set was used. TCRdb independently ran MiXCR on the multiplex PCR reads; one entry per CDR3 protein. The sample yields approximately 530,000 distinct CDR3 sequences, around 15% seen once.

The sequencing sample was made of blood. The receptor comes from a woman under 30 with Graves' hyperthyroidism. This chain uses TRBV5-6 with TRBJ1-3, with TRBD1 identical over 7 bases. CDR3 bases: TGTGCCAGCAGCCCCAGGGGGAGTGGAAACACCATATATTTT. This encodes CASSPRGSGNTIYF.